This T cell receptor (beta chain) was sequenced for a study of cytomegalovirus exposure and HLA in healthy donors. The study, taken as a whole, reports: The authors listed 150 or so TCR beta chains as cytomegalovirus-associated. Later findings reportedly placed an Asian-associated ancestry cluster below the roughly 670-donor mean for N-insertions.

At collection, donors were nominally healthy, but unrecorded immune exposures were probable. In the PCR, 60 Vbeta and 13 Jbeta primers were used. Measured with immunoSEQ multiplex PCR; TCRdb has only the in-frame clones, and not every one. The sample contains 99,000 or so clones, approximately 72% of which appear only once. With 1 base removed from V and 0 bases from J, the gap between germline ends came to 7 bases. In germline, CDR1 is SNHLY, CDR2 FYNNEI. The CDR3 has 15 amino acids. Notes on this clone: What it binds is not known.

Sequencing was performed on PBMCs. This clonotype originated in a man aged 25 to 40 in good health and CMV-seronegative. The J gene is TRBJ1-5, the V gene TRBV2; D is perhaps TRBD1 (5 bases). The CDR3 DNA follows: TGTGCCAGCAGTGAAGAAAGGGGTAGCAATCAGCCCCAGCATTTT. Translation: CASSEERGSNQPQHF. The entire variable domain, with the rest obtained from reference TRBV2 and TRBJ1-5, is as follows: EPEVTQTPSHQVTQMGQEVILRCVPISNHLYFYWYRQILGQKVEFLVSFYNNEISEKSEIFDDQFSVERPDGSNFTLKIRSTKLEDSAMYFCASSEERGSNQPQHFGDGTRLSIL.